Each of the 15 T cell receptor beta chains below was sequenced from the same sample in a study of blood T cell repertoires in COVID-19. Assay used: immunoSEQ multiplex PCR; TCRdb lists only in-frame clones, some missing. The table lists approximately 230,000 clones, roughly 89% of them singletons. The sample consisted of PBMCs or T cells enriched from blood (not recorded which). Receptors were obtained from a woman aged 25-40 years who had recovered from COVID-19.

The chain recombines TRBV24-1 with TRBJ2-7; no clear D. This CDR3 spans 13 amino acids. The V and J ends lost 5 bases and 0 bases respectively, with 7 bases between them. Germline CDR1 reads KGHDR; CDR2 reads SFDVKD. Here the CDR3 reads CATSGVSSYEQYF. As DNA, the CDR3 is TGTGCCACCAGTGGTGTCAGCTCCTACGAGCAGTACTTC.

The rearrangement links TRBV13 to TRBJ1-1, with D hard to call. Germline-derived CDR1 and CDR2 are PRHDT and FYEKMQ (reference sequence). V lost 2 bases to trimming and J lost 1 base, with 17 bases between them. This CDR3 has 17 residues. CDR3 amino acids: CASSLLAPETRNTEAFF. In nucleotides, the CDR3 is TGTGCCAGCAGCTTACTAGCGCCCGAGACTAGGAACACTGAAGCTTTCTTT.

The chain couples TRBV18 to TRBJ1-1; TRBD1 might be the D (5 bases). Germline V CDR1 and CDR2: KGHSH, LQKENI. V was pared by 1 base and J by 2 bases, with 11 bases between. The CDR3 is 15 residues long. This CDR3 is CASSPQGIRNTEAFF. Written as DNA, the CDR3 is TGTGCCAGCTCACCACAGGGGATTCGTAACACTGAAGCTTTCTTT.

This rearrangement joins TRBV7-8 to TRBJ2-3, with TRBD2 matching 8 bases. V shed 3 bases and J 3 bases; nucleotides not matched to a gene: 8. Germline CDR1 SGHVS, CDR2 FQNEAQ. The CDR3 contains 16 residues. CDR3: CASSFGEAGGTDTQYF. The CDR3 DNA reads TGTGCCAGCAGCTTCGGGGAGGCGGGAGGAACAGATACGCAGTATTTT.

The V call is TRBV9, the J call TRBJ2-7; TRBD1 might be the D (6 bases). Germline-derived CDR1 and CDR2 are SGDLS and YYNGEE. The V and J ends lost 4 bases and 6 bases respectively, with 14 bases between them. The CDR3 is made up of 13 amino acids. The CDR3 here is CASSLHRAGEQYF. In nucleotides, the CDR3 is TGTGCCAGCAGCCTCCACAGGGCTGGCGAGCAGTACTTC.

The chain combines TRBV9 with TRBJ2-1; TRBD2 matches 11 bases. CDR3 length: 16 amino acids. After removal of 0 bases from V and 10 bases from J, the junction contained 9 bases not matched to a gene. Germline CDR1 is SGDLS and CDR2 is YYNGEE. CDR3 sequence (DNA): TGTGCCAGCAGCGTAGATCTAGCGGGAGGTCTTTGGGAGCAGTTCTTC. The encoded protein is CASSVDLAGGLWEQFF.

This clone was detected once. The chain carries TRBV10-3 and TRBJ1-5, with D perhaps TRBD1 (6 bases). There are 15 residues in the CDR3. The germline gives CDR1 ENHRY, CDR2 SYGVKD. The V end lost 2 bases, the J end lost 3 bases, and 11 bases lay between the germline ends. The CDR3: CAISEAGALNQPQHF. DNA of the CDR3: TGTGCCATCAGTGAGGCGGGGGCCCTCAATCAGCCCCAGCATTTT.

The chain employs TRBV3-1 (or the pseudogene TRBV3-2) and TRBJ2-2, with TRBD1 matching 8 bases. Trimming cost V 5 bases and J 7 bases; bases outside gene matches: 0. The germline V gene encodes CDR1 LGHDT and CDR2 YNNKEL (reference sequence). CDR3 length: 12 amino acids. DNA for the CDR3: TGTGCCAGCAGCGGACAGGGCGGGGAGCTGTTTTTT. Its translation is CASSGQGGELFF.

This chain joins TRBV27 and TRBJ2-3; D not certain. Germline V gene sequence: CDR1 MNHEY, CDR2 SMNVEV (reference sequence). This CDR3 is built from 15 residues. Trimming cost V 0 bases and J 2 bases, with 9 bases left between them. The CDR3 loop reads CASSLSGSPTDTQYF. DNA of the CDR3: TGTGCCAGCAGTTTATCGGGCAGCCCCACAGATACGCAGTATTTT.

This clone was observed a single time. V is TRBV7-2 and J is TRBJ2-3; TRBD2 agrees at 9 bases. CDR1 and CDR2 (germline): SGHTA, FQGNSA. This CDR3 is 17 amino acids long. V lost 1 base and J lost 5; bases outside the gene matches: 10. The CDR3 sequence is CASSLEAGGFFVDTQYF. CDR3 nucleotides: TGTGCCAGCAGCTTAGAGGCGGGAGGGTTCTTCGTAGATACGCAGTATTTT.

This clone was counted between two and nine times. The chain joins TRBV4-3 to TRBJ2-3, with TRBD2 matching over 7 bases. The CDR3 runs to 15 residues. The V gene's germline CDR1 is LGHNA and CDR2 YSLEER. V trimming: 0 bases; J trimming: 0 bases; junction bases outside the gene matches: 0. The CDR3 reads CASSQDSGSTDTQYF. As DNA, the CDR3 is TGCGCCAGCAGCCAAGATAGCGGGAGCACAGATACGCAGTATTTT.

This sequence joins TRBV3-1 (or the pseudogene TRBV3-2) and TRBJ2-3, with D unresolved. Germline V CDR1 and CDR2: LGHDT, YNNKEL (reference sequence). V shed 4 bases and J shed 7 bases, with 9 bases lying between them. The CDR3 is 12 residues long. Written as DNA, the CDR3 is TGTGCCAGCAGCCCCTCGACTCATACGCAGTATTTT. It translates to CASSPSTHTQYF.

V usage is TRBV21-1 and J usage is TRBJ2-2; TRBD1 is the table's D call, not checked against the DNA. TRBV21-1 is a listed pseudogene. The CDR3 has 20 residues. The CDR3 protein is CASSKRSASNLGQNTGELFF. The CDR3 nucleotides read TGTGCCAGCAGCAAAAGGTCGGCTTCCAACCTGGGACAGAACACCGGGGAGCTGTTTTTT.

V is TRBV19 and J is TRBJ1-5; weak D call: TRBD1 (6 bases). The germline gives CDR1 LNHDA, CDR2 SQIVND (reference sequence). The length of the CDR3 is 13 residues. The V end lost 9 bases, the J end lost 11 bases, and 20 bases lay between the germline ends. In DNA, the CDR3 is TGTGCCAGCCACGGGGGGGCTGTTGTTACCCAGCATTTT. It translates to CASHGGAVVTQHF.

This rearrangement joins TRBV11-2 to TRBJ2-2, with TRBD2 identical over 7 bases. The CDR3 has 15 residues. In germline, CDR1 is SGHAT, CDR2 FQNNGV. After removal of 5 bases from V and 7 bases from J, the junction contained 10 bases not matched to a gene. The CDR3 here is CASSPLAGVIGELFF. The CDR3, as DNA: TGTGCCAGCAGCCCTCTTGCGGGAGTGATCGGGGAGCTGTTTTTT.